This TCR beta chain was observed in a study of regulatory T cells in long-lasting Graves disease. The study, taken as a whole, reports: Sampling was limited to peripheral blood rather than thyroid tissue.

Investigators prepared the TCR beta libraries by applying iRepertoire HTBI primers and Arm-PCR of CDR3 regions. TCRdb re-derived calls from the multiplex PCR reads in MiXCR, one entry per CDR3 protein. The sample includes some 410,000 distinct CDR3 sequences, roughly 15% of them seen just once. Time point meaning: newly diagnosed GD, antithyroid drugs for less than 3 months. PBMC-derived RNA was used for the TCR library. In this sample, this clonotype turned up many times. Its antigen is still unknown. The CDR3 sequence is 16 residues long. V lost 1 base to trimming and J lost 8 bases, with 17 bases between them. Germline V lookup: CDR1 LGHDT, CDR2 YNNKEL (reference sequence). The same sample was also studied in work on T cells in Graves' hyperthyroidism and ophthalmopathy.

The clonotype originates from a woman aged 30 to 39 with Graves disease. The specimen was peripheral blood mononuclear cells (PBMCs), collected at new diagnosis, from a patient treated with antithyroid drugs. This rearrangement joins TRBV3-1 to TRBJ1-4; perhaps TRBD1 as D (6 bases). The chain's CDR3 is CASSQGYRAGDEKLFF. The CDR3 nucleotides are TGTGCCAGCAGCCAAGGCTACAGGGCAGGAGACGAAAAACTGTTTTTT.